Below are 5 T cell receptor beta chains sequenced from a single sample in a study of OX40 agonist ivuxolimab in advanced cancers. Some clones are missing from TCRdb's copy, which holds only in-frame ones; the method was immunoSEQ multiplex PCR. This table has more than 45,000 clones, approximately 79% appearing once. This specimen consisted of CD4+ or CD8+ T cells sorted from blood, obtained in a trial of the OX40 agonist ivuxolimab. The receptors here all came from an adult with an advanced solid tumor such as melanoma, head and neck, liver or kidney cancer.

The rearrangement joins TRBV11-2 to TRBJ1-1; D unresolved. In germline, CDR1 is SGHAT, CDR2 FQNNGV. This CDR3 has 15 residues. Trimming shortened V by 0 bases and J by 6 bases, and 14 bases separated the two germline ends. This chain's CDR3 is CASSLEGYPSAEAFF. The CDR3 nucleotides read TGTGCCAGCAGCTTAGAGGGCTACCCAAGCGCTGAAGCTTTCTTT.

This chain connects TRBV7-3 to TRBJ2-1; D uncertain. Trimming shortened V by 2 bases and J by 7 bases, and 6 bases separated the two germline ends. CDR1 SGHTA and CDR2 FQGTGA come from the germline V gene. The CDR3 runs to 12 residues. The CDR3 nucleotides read TGTGCCAGCAGCTTACACAGAAATGAGCAGTTCTTC. This encodes CASSLHRNEQFF.

V and J are TRBV11-3 and TRBJ1-2; a possible D gene is TRBD1 (5 bases). V lost 5 bases to trimming and J lost 8 bases, with 15 bases between them. The CDR3 is 13 amino acids. From germline, CDR1 is SGHNT and CDR2 YENEEA. CDR3 sequence: CASSPRFRGGYTF. In nucleotides, the CDR3 is TGTGCCAGCAGCCCGCGGTTTCGGGGCGGCTACACCTTC.

The chain links TRBV7-2 to TRBJ2-1; 12 bases align to TRBD2. This CDR3 region has 17 residues. The germline gives CDR1 SGHTA, CDR2 FQGNSA. With V trimmed by 2 bases and J by 6 bases, 8 bases remained unmatched. The CDR3 is CASSLWRGTSGSNEQFF. The CDR3 region has the DNA TGTGCCAGCAGCTTATGGAGGGGGACTAGCGGGTCCAATGAGCAGTTCTTC. Full variable domain (rest looked up from reference TRBV7-2 and TRBJ2-1): GAGVSQSPSNKVTEKGKDVELRCDPISGHTALYWYRQSLGQGLEFLIYFQGNSAPDKSGLPSDRFSAERTGGSVSTLTIQRTQQEDSAVYLCASSLWRGTSGSNEQFFGPGTRLTVL.

The chain couples TRBV6-1 to TRBJ1-1; weak D call: TRBD1 (5 bases). The germline V gene has CDR1 MNHNS and CDR2 SASEGT. The CDR3 totals 14 residues. The V end was cut by 5 bases, the J end by 10 bases, with 20 bases between. CDR3 sequence (DNA): TGTGCCAGCAGTTATTTTAGCCCGGCTCAGGGAGCTTTCTTT. This translates into CASSYFSPAQGAFF.